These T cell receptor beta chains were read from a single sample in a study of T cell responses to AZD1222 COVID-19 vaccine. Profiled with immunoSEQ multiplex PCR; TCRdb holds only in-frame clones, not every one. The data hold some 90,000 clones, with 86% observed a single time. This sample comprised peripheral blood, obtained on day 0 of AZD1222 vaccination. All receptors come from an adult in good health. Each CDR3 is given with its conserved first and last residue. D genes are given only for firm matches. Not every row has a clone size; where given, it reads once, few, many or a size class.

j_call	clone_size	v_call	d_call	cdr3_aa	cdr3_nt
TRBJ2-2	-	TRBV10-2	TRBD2	CASSATSGRAGELFF	TGCGCCAGCAGTGCGACTAGCGGGAGGGCCGGGGAGCTGTTTTTT
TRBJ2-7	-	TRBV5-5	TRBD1	CASSLLRDRAYEQYF	TGTGCCAGCAGCTTGCTCCGGGACAGGGCCTACGAGCAGTACTTC
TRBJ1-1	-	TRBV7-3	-	CASGASGNTEAFF	TGTGCCAGCGGGGCGTCGGGGAACACTGAAGCTTTCTTT
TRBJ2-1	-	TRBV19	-	CASSVQGGNEQFF	TGTGCCAGTAGCGTACAGGGTGGCAATGAGCAGTTCTTC
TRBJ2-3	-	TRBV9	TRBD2	CASSQPTSGRVSTDTQYF	TGTGCCAGCAGCCAACCGACTAGCGGGAGGGTGAGCACAGATACGCAGTATTTT
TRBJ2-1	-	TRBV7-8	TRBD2	CASSGLLAGDYNEQFF	TGTGCCAGCAGCGGGCTACTAGCGGGAGACTACAATGAGCAGTTCTTC
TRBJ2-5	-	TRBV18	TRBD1	CASSRLPGGGVETQYF	TGTGCCAGCTCGCGTCTCCCAGGGGGCGGAGTAGAGACCCAGTACTTC
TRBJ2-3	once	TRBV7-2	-	CASSPVGGGGDTQYF	TGTGCCAGCAGCCCGGTGGGGGGAGGCGGGGATACGCAGTATTTT
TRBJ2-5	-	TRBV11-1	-	CASSLGRVETQYF	TGTGCCAGCAGCTTAGGCAGGGTCGAGACCCAGTACTTC
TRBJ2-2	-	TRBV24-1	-	CATTGGAGNTGELFF	TGTGCCACCACAGGGGGGGCGGGGAACACCGGGGAGCTGTTTTTT
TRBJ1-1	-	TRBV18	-	CASAPTQGRNTEAFF	TGTGCCAGCGCCCCAACCCAGGGGCGGAATACTGAAGCTTTCTTT
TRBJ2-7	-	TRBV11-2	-	CASSSANEQYF	TGTGCCAGCAGCTCCGCTAATGAGCAGTACTTC
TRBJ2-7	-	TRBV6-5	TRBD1	CASSYSPGTGSYEQYF	TGTGCCAGCAGTTACTCCCCCGGGACAGGGTCCTACGAGCAGTACTTC
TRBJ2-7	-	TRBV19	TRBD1	CASSAPGQGLVYEQYF	TGTGCCAGTAGTGCACCGGGACAGGGGTTAGTATACGAGCAGTACTTC
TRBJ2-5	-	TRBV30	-	CAWSVGETQYF	TGTGCCTGGAGTGTGGGAGAGACCCAGTACTTC
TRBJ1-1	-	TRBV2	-	CASRREGGMAEAFF	TGTGCCAGCCGGAGAGAGGGGGGCATGGCTGAAGCTTTCTTT
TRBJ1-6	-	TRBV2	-	CASSEGRDSPLHF	TGTGCCAGCAGTGAGGGCAGAGATTCACCCCTCCACTTT
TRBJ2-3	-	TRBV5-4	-	CASSRSIQATDTQYF	TGTGCCAGCAGCCGATCCATACAGGCGACAGATACGCAGTATTTT
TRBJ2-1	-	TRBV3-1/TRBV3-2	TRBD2	CASSQLPGLASHNEQFF	TGTGCCAGCAGCCAATTACCGGGACTAGCGTCCCACAATGAGCAGTTCTTC
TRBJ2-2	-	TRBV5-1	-	CASSSGDNTGELFF	TGCGCCAGCAGCTCCGGGGATAACACCGGGGAGCTGTTTTTT
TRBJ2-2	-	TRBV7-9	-	CASSLIRDGELFF	TGTGCCAGCAGCTTAATTAGGGACGGGGAGCTGTTTTTT
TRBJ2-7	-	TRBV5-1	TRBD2	CASSVLAGSSYEQYF	TGCGCCAGCAGCGTACTAGCGGGAAGCTCCTACGAGCAGTACTTC
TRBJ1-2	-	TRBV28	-	CATERGATRGYTF	TGTGCCACCGAGCGGGGGGCGACGAGAGGCTACACCTTC